Shown below are 13 T cell receptor beta chains from a single sample sequenced in a study of T cell responses to AZD1222 COVID-19 vaccine. Clones were sequenced by immunoSEQ multiplex PCR, and TCRdb holds only the in-frame ones, with some missing. This sample has roughly 130,000 clones, with approximately 88% found just once. Sequenced here: peripheral blood, sampled on day 0 of MenACWY control vaccination. These receptors were taken from an adult in good health.

V usage is TRBV29-1 and J usage is TRBJ1-1; possible D gene TRBD1, 6 bases. There are 15 residues in the CDR3. V gave up 6 bases and J gave up 4 bases, with 21 bases separating them. Germline V gene lookup returns CDR1 SQVTM and CDR2 ANQGSEA. This chain's CDR3 is CSVTPQGRFGTEAFF. The CDR3 DNA reads TGCAGCGTAACGCCACAGGGTAGGTTTGGCACTGAAGCTTTCTTT. The full variable domain, completed using reference TRBV29-1 and TRBJ1-1, is SAVISQKPSRDICQRGTSLTIQCQVDSQVTMMFWYRQQPGQSLTLIATANQGSEATYESGFVIDKFPISRPNLTFSTLTVSNMSPEDSSIYLCSVTPQGRFGTEAFFGQGTRLTVV.

This clone was observed a handful of times. The J gene is TRBJ1-5, the V gene TRBV2; D possibly corresponds to TRBD1 (5 bases). Germline loops: CDR1 SNHLY, CDR2 FYNNEI. The CDR3 has 14 residues. V lost 3 bases and J lost 1, with 7 bases in between. The CDR3 DNA reads TGTGCCAGCAGTGACCGACAGAGCAATCAGCCCCAGCATTTT. This encodes CASSDRQSNQPQHF.

This chain connects TRBV5-1 to TRBJ2-7, with 7 bases identical to TRBD1. Germline values: CDR1 SGHRS, CDR2 YFSETQ. The CDR3 length is 15 residues. Trimming removed 0 bases from V and 0 bases from J; junction bases left unmatched: 3. As DNA, the CDR3 is TGCGCCAGCAGCTTGGGAGCAGGGGGCTCCTACGAGCAGTACTTC. Amino acids: CASSLGAGGSYEQYF.

The V gene is TRBV28, the J gene TRBJ2-7, with 7 bases fitting TRBD2. This CDR3 is built from 12 residues. The V segment lost 6 bases and the J segment 7 bases; nucleotides outside the gene matches: 6. Germline V gives CDR1 MDHEN, CDR2 SYDVKM. CDR3 sequence: CASSALGREQYF. CDR3 DNA sequence: TGTGCCAGCAGCGCACTCGGGAGGGAGCAGTACTTC.

The chain employs TRBV2 and TRBJ2-3; D uncertain. CDR3 length equals 15 residues. The germline gives CDR1 SNHLY, CDR2 FYNNEI. Trimming cost V 10 bases and J 5 bases, with 22 bases left between them. This CDR3 reads CATQDTIGVGDTQYF. CDR3 nucleotide sequence: TGTGCCACCCAAGACACGATAGGTGTTGGAGATACGCAGTATTTT.

The chain couples TRBV25-1 to TRBJ1-6; 7 nucleotides agree with TRBD1. After removal of 4 bases from V and 6 bases from J, the junction contained 9 bases not matched to a gene. Germline CDR1 MGHDK, CDR2 SYGVNS. CDR3 size: 16 residues. CDR3 sequence: CASSVAGTAANSPLHF. Here the CDR3 DNA reads TGTGCCAGCAGTGTGGCTGGGACAGCCGCTAATTCACCCCTCCACTTT.

The chain combines TRBV9 with TRBJ2-2, with D hard to call. V lost 0 bases to trimming and J lost 6 bases, with 9 bases between them. The germline CDR1 and CDR2 sequences are SGDLS and YYNGEE. The CDR3 has 14 amino acids. The CDR3: CASSVVSSSGELFF. The CDR3 DNA follows: TGTGCCAGCAGCGTAGTGTCGAGTTCCGGGGAGCTGTTTTTT.

The V gene is TRBV9, the J gene TRBJ2-7; 14 bases line up with TRBD2. The CDR3 length is 16 residues. Germline assignment: CDR1 SGDLS and CDR2 YYNGEE. The V gene end was trimmed by 4 bases and the J gene end by 0 bases; junction bases not matched to a gene: 3. The CDR3 DNA sequence: TGTGCCAGCAGCCCGGGGACTAGCGGGAGCTCCTACGAGCAGTACTTC. Protein product: CASSPGTSGSSYEQYF.

The rearrangement uses TRBV15 and TRBJ2-5; D is possibly TRBD1 (6 bases). This CDR3 comprises 14 residues. The germline gives CDR1 LNHNV, CDR2 YYDKDF (reference sequence). V shed 1 base and J shed 3 bases, with 9 bases lying between them. CDR3 coding DNA: TGTGCCACCAGCAGAGTGGACAGTGAAGAGACCCAGTACTTC. Its protein is CATSRVDSEETQYF.

There are a few counts of this clone. The DNA of the CDR3 is TGTGCCAGCAGCCAATTGACTAGCGGGAGGGCCCCAGATACGCAGTATTTT. Translation: CASSQLTSGRAPDTQYF. The chain links TRBV3-1 (or the pseudogene TRBV3-2) to TRBJ2-3; 14 bases map to TRBD2. CDR3 length equals 17 residues. The V gene end was trimmed by 2 bases and the J gene end by 4 bases; junction bases not matched to a gene: 5. Germline V gene lookup returns CDR1 LGHDT and CDR2 YNNKEL (reference sequence).

The chain recombines TRBV6-5 with TRBJ1-5, with D tentatively TRBD1 (6 bases). From germline, CDR1 is MNHEY and CDR2 SVGAGI. This CDR3 contains 14 residues. V was clipped by 7 bases and J by 4 bases, with 14 bases between them. Written as DNA, the CDR3 is TGTGCCAGCAAAACACAGGGTAGGAATCAGCCCCAGCATTTT. Translated, it gives CASKTQGRNQPQHF.

The J gene is TRBJ2-1, the V gene TRBV18; D may be TRBD1 or TRBD2 (5 bases each). The CDR3 has 14 residues. Germline-derived CDR1 and CDR2 are KGHSH and LQKENI. V lost 3 bases, J lost 9 bases, and 15 bases lay in between. The CDR3 DNA follows: TGTGCCAGCTCACCCGGGAAAGGGACCGTTGAGCAGTTCTTC. Encoded protein: CASSPGKGTVEQFF.

The rearrangement joins TRBV28 to TRBJ1-6, with a weak D call TRBD1 (5 bases). V was shortened by 8 bases and J by 7 bases, with 12 bases between the two germline ends. The CDR3 runs 13 residues. CDR1 is MDHEN, CDR2 SYDVKM, per germline. The CDR3 protein is CASARAGNSPLHF. The CDR3 nucleotides read TGTGCCAGCGCCAGGGCCGGGAATTCACCCCTCCACTTT.